This T cell receptor beta chain was documented in a study of shared clonotypes between healthy human individuals. General observations from the study: Non-shared clonotypes displayed generation probabilities falling below those of clonotypes present in all four donors. Blood alone was sampled, and tissue repertoires likely differ.

Naive CD8 cells lacked CD45RO, underwent positive selection for CCR7 and left out terminally differentiated effector memory CD45RA+ cells. Comment on this clone: The antigen remains undetermined. The identical CDR3 is also encoded by other nucleotide sequences in the sample.

The deep-level immunoSEQ assay was used. Produced via immunoSEQ multiplex PCR; TCRdb's table is partial and in-frame only. Seen here are about 2.1 million clones, 85% to 95% observed once, and the top ten hold approximately 1.7%. Sequencing was carried out using naive CD8+ T cells from PBMCs. The sequence derives from a man younger than 35 in good health. Some clones in this sample may be carry-over from other donors' samples.

Written as DNA, the CDR3 is TGTGCCAGCAGCCCTAGCGGTAGCTCCTACAATGAGCAGTTCTTC. This sequence encodes CASSPSGSSYNEQFF. The V gene is TRBV11-3, the J gene TRBJ2-1, with TRBD2 matching 7 bases. Trimming at V came to 5 bases and at J to 0 bases, leaving 4 bases not matched to a gene. Germline V gene lookup returns CDR1 SGHNT and CDR2 YENEEA. The CDR3 contains 15 residues.